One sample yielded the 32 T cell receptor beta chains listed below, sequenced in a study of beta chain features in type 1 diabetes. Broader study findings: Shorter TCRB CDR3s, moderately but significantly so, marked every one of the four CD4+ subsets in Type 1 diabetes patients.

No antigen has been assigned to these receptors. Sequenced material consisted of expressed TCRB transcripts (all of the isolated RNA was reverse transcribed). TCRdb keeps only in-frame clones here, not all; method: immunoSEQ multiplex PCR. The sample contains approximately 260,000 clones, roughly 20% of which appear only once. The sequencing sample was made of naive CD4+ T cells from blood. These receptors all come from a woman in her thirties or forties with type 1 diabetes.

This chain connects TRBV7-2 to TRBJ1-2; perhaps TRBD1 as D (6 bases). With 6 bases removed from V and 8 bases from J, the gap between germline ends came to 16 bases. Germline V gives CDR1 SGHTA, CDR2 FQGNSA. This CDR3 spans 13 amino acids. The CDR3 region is CASSSQGMNGYTF. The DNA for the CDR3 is TGTGCCAGCAGTTCCCAGGGGATGAACGGCTACACCTTC. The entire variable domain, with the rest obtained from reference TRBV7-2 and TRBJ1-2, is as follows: GAGVSQSPSNKVTEKGKDVELRCDPISGHTALYWYRQSLGQGLEFLIYFQGNSAPDKSGLPSDRFSAERTGGSVSTLTIQRTQQEDSAVYLCASSSQGMNGYTFGSGTRLTVV.

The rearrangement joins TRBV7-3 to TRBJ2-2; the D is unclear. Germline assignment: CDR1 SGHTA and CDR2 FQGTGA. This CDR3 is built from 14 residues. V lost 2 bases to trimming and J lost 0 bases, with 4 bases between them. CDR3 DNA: TGTGCCAGCAGCTTAGACTCGAACACCGGGGAGCTGTTTTTT. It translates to CASSLDSNTGELFF.

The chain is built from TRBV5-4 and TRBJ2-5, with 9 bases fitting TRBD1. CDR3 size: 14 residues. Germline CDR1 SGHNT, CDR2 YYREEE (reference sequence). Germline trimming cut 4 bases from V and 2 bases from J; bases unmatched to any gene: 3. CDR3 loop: CASSTDRGQETQYF. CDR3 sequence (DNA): TGTGCCAGCAGCACGGACAGGGGACAAGAGACCCAGTACTTC.

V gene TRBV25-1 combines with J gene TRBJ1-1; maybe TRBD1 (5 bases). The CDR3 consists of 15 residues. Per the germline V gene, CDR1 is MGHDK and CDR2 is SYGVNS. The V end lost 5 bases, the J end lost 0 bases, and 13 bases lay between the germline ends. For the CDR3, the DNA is TGTGCCAGCAGTCCTACGCGGGGGGTGAACACTGAAGCTTTCTTT. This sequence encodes CASSPTRGVNTEAFF.

The DNA for the CDR3 is TGTGCCTGGACAAAAGGGACTAGCGGGAATCCGTACTTC. This translates into CAWTKGTSGNPYF. J is TRBJ2-7 and V is TRBV30; TRBD2 aligns across 13 bases. This CDR3 comprises 13 residues. J lost 12 bases, V lost 4 bases, and 9 bases had no gene match. Germline-derived CDR1 and CDR2 are GTSNPN and SVGIG (reference sequence). The entire variable domain, with the rest obtained from reference TRBV30 and TRBJ2-7, is as follows: SQTIHQWPATLVQPVGSPLSLECTVEGTSNPNLYWYRQAAGRGLQLLFYSVGIGQISSEVPQNLSASRPQDRQFILSSKKLLLSDSGFYLCAWTKGTSGNPYFGPGTRLTVT.

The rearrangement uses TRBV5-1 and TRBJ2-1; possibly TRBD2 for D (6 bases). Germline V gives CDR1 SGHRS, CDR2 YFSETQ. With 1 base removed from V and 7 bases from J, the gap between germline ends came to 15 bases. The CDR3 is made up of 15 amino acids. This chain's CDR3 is CASSLRVGGTNEQFF. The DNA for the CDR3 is TGCGCCAGCAGCTTGCGAGTGGGAGGTACGAATGAGCAGTTCTTC.

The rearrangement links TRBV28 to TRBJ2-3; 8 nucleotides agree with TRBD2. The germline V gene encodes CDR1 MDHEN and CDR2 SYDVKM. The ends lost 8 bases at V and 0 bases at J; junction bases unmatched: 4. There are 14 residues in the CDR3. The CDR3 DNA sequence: TGTGCCAGCGCCCGGGGGGGAAGCACAGATACGCAGTATTTT. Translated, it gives CASARGGSTDTQYF.

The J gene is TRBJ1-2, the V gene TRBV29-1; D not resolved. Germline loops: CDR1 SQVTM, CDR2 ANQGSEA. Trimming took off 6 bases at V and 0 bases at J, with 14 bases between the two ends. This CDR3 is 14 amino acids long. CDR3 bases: TGCAGCGTCACCCGGGAGCCAGCTAACTATGGCTACACCTTC. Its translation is CSVTREPANYGYTF.

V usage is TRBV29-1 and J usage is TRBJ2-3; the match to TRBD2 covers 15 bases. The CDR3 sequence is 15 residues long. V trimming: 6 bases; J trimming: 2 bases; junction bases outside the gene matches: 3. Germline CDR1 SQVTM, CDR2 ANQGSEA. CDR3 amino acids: CSVGLAGGATDTQYF. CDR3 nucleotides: TGCAGCGTGGGACTAGCGGGGGGAGCCACAGATACGCAGTATTTT.

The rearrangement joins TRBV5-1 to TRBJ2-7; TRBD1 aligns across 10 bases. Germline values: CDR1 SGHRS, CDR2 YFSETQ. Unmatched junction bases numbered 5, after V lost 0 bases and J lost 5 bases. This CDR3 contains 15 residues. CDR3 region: CASSLAGQGSHEQYF. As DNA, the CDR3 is TGCGCCAGCAGCTTGGCGGGACAGGGGAGCCACGAGCAGTACTTC.

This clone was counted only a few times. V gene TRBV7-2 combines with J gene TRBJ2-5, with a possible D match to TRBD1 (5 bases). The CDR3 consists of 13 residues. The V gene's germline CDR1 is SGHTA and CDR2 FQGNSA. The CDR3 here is CATRTPYQETQYF. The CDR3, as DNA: TGTGCTACGCGGACACCCTATCAAGAGACCCAGTACTTC.

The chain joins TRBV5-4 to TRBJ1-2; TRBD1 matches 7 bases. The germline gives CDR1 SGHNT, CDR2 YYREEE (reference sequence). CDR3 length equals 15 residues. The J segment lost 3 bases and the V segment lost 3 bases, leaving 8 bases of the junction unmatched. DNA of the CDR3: TGTGCCAGCAGCTCTACAGGGGTGAGGTACTATGGCTACACCTTC. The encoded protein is CASSSTGVRYYGYTF.

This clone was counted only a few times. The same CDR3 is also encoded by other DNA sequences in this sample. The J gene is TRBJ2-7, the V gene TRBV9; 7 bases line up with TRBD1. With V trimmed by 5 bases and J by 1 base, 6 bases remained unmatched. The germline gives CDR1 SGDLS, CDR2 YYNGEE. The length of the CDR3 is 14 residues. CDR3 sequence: CASSVGTASYEQYF. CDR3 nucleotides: TGTGCCAGCAGTGTCGGGACAGCTTCCTACGAGCAGTACTTC.

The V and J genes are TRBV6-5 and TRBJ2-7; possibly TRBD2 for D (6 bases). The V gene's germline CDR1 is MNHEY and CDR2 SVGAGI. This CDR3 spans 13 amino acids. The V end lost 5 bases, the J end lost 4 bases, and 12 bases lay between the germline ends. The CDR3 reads CASSLVGRYEQYF. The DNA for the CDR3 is TGTGCCAGCAGTCTGGTGGGGAGGTACGAGCAGTACTTC.

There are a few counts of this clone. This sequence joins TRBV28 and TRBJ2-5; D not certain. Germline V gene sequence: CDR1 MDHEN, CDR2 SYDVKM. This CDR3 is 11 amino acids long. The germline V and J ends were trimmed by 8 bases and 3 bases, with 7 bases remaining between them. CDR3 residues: CASEQKETQYF. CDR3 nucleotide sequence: TGTGCCAGCGAACAGAAAGAGACCCAGTACTTC.

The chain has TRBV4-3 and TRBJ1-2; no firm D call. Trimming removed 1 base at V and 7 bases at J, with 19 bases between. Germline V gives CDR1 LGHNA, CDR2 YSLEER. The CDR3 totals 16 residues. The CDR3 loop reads CASSQVEDIGISGYTF. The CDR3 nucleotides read TGCGCCAGCAGCCAAGTGGAGGATATAGGGATTAGTGGCTACACCTTC.

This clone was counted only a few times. CDR3 DNA sequence: TGTGCCAGCAGTACCGGGACAGTTGGAAATCAGCCCCAGCATTTT. The encoded protein is CASSTGTVGNQPQHF. The chain is built from TRBV28 and TRBJ1-5; the match to TRBD1 covers 7 bases. The length of the CDR3 is 15 residues. V was clipped by 5 bases and J by 4 bases; unmatched bases: 8. CDR1 is MDHEN, CDR2 SYDVKM, per germline. Variable domain in full (rest from reference TRBV28 and TRBJ1-5): DVKVTQSSRYLVKRTGEKVFLECVQDMDHENMFWYRQDPGLGLRLIYFSYDVKMKEKGDIPEGYSVSREKKERFSLILESASTNQTSMYLCASSTGTVGNQPQHFGDGTRLSIL.

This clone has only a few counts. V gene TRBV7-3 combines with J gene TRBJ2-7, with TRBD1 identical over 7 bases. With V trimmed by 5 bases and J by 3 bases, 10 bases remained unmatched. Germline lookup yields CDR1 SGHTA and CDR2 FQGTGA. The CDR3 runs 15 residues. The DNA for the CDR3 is TGTGCCAGCAGCCAAAGGGGGCAGGGACGCTACGAGCAGTACTTC. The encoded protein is CASSQRGQGRYEQYF.

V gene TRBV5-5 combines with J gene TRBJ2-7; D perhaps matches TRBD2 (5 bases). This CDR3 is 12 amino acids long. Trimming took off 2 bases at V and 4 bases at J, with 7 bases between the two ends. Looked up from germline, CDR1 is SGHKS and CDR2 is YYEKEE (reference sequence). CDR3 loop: CASSLSGYEQYF. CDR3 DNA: TGTGCCAGCAGCTTATCGGGGTACGAGCAGTACTTC.

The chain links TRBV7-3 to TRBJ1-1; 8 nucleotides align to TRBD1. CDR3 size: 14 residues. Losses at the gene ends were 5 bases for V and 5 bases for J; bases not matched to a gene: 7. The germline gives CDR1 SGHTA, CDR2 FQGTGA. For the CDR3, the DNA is TGTGCCAGCAGCCCCGACAGGGGTCGAACTGAAGCTTTCTTT. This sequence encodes CASSPDRGRTEAFF. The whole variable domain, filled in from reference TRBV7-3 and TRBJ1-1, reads GAGVSQTPSNKVTEKGKYVELRCDPISGHTALYWYRQSLGQGPEFLIYFQGTGAADDSGLPNDRFFAVRPEGSVSTLKIQRTERGDSAVYLCASSPDRGRTEAFFGQGTRLTVV.

CDR3 nucleotide sequence: TGTGCCAGCAGGCGACAGGGTTGGACCTTC. This sequence encodes CASRRQGWTF. The gene calls are TRBV28 and TRBJ1-2; 7 bases match TRBD1. The CDR3 extends over 10 amino acids. Germline CDR1 reads MDHEN; CDR2 reads SYDVKM. J was trimmed by 14 bases and V by 6 bases; bases with no gene match: 6.

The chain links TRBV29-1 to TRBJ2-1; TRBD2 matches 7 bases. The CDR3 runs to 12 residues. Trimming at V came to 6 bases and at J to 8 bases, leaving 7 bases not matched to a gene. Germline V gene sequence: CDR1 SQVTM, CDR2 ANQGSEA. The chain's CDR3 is CSVESSGHEQFF. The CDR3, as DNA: TGCAGCGTAGAGTCTAGCGGCCATGAGCAGTTCTTC.

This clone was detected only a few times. The CDR3 region is CASSLERTGVNEQFF. Here the CDR3 DNA reads TGCGCCAGCAGCTTGGAGCGGACAGGGGTCAATGAGCAGTTCTTC. The chain is built from TRBV5-1 and TRBJ2-1, with 9 bases fitting TRBD1. Trimming cost V 0 bases and J 6 bases; bases outside gene matches: 4. CDR3 length equals 15 residues. Germline CDR1 and CDR2: SGHRS and YFSETQ.

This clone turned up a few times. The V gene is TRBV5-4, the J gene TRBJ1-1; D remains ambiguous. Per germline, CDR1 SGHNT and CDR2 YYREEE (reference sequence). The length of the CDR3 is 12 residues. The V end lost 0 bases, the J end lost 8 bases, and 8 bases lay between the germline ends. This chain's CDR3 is CASSLALSEAFF. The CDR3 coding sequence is TGTGCCAGCAGCTTGGCTCTTTCGGAAGCTTTCTTT. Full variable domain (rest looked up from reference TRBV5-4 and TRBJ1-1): ETGVTQSPTHLIKTRGQQVTLRCSSQSGHNTVSWYQQALGQGPQFIFQYYREEENGRGNFPPRFSGLQFPNYSSELNVNALELDDSALYLCASSLALSEAFFGQGTRLTVV.

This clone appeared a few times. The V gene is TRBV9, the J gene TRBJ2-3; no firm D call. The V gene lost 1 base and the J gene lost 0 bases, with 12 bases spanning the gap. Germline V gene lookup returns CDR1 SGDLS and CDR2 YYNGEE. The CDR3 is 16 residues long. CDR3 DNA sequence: TGTGCCAGCAGCGTAAGGAGCCTGCCCAGCACAGATACGCAGTATTTT. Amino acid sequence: CASSVRSLPSTDTQYF. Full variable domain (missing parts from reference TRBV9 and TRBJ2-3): DSGVTQTPKHLITATGQRVTLRCSPRSGDLSVYWYQQSLDQGLQFLIQYYNGEERAKGNILERFSAQQFPDLHSELNLSSLELGDSALYFCASSVRSLPSTDTQYFGPGTRLTVL.

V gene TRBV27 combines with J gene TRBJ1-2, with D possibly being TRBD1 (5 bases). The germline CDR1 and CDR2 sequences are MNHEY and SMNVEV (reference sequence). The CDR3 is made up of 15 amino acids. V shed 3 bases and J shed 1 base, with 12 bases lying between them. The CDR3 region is CASSFWAGNNYGYTF. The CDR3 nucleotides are TGTGCCAGCAGTTTTTGGGCAGGGAATAACTATGGCTACACCTTC.

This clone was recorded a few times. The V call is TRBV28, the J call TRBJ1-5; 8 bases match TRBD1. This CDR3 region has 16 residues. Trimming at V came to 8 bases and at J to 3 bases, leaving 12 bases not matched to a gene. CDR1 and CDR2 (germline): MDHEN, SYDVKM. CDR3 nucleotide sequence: TGTGCCAGCCTTGCCTCCGGGACAGGCCTCAATCAGCCCCAGCATTTT. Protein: CASLASGTGLNQPQHF. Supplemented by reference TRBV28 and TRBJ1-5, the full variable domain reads DVKVTQSSRYLVKRTGEKVFLECVQDMDHENMFWYRQDPGLGLRLIYFSYDVKMKEKGDIPEGYSVSREKKERFSLILESASTNQTSMYLCASLASGTGLNQPQHFGDGTRLSIL.

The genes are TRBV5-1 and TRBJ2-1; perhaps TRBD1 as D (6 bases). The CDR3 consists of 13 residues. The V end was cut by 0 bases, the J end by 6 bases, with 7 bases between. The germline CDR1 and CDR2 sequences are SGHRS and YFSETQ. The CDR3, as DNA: TGCGCCAGCAGCTTGGGCAGGGGCAATGAGCAGTTCTTC. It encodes CASSLGRGNEQFF.

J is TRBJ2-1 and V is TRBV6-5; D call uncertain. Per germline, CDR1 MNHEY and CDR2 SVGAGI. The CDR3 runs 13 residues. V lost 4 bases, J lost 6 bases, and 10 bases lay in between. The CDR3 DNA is TGTGCCAGCAGTTCGTTAGCTTCCAATGAGCAGTTCTTC. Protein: CASSSLASNEQFF.

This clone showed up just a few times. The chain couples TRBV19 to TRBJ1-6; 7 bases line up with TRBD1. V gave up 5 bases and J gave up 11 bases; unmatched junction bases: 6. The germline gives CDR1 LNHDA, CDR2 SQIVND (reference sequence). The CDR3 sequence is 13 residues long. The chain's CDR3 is CASSARDRAPLHF. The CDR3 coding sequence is TGTGCCAGTAGTGCGAGGGACAGAGCACCCCTCCACTTT.

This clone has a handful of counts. The DNA for the CDR3 is TGTGCCAGCAGCCGAGGACAGACGAACACCGGGGAGCTGTTTTTT. Translation: CASSRGQTNTGELFF. The chain couples TRBV28 to TRBJ2-2, with D possibly being TRBD1 (6 bases). V was shortened by 6 bases and J by 0 bases, with 11 bases between the two germline ends. Per the germline V gene, CDR1 is MDHEN and CDR2 is SYDVKM. The CDR3 contains 15 residues.

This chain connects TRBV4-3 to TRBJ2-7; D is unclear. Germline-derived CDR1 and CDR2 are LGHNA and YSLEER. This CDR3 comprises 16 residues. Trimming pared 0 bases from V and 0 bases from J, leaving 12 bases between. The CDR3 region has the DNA TGCGCCAGCAGCCAAGAAGCAGGTCAGATCTCCTACGAGCAGTACTTC. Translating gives CASSQEAGQISYEQYF.